These 9 T cell receptor beta chains share one sample of origin, sequenced in a study of T cells in Graves' hyperthyroidism and ophthalmopathy. Template material for amplifying TCR beta CDR3 regions consisted of RNA transcripts. First-round RT-PCR of the TCR CDR3 relied on the HTBI primer set. TCRdb fed the multiplex PCR reads into MiXCR, producing one record per CDR3 protein. In the table there are approximately 590,000 distinct CDR3 sequences, roughly 50% of which are singletons. Sequenced input: peripheral blood or thyroid tissue (not recorded which). The receptors were sampled from a woman aged 18-30 years with Graves' hyperthyroidism.

The chain combines TRBV20-1 with TRBJ2-5; 10 bases map to TRBD2. The CDR3 length is 14 residues. The ends lost 2 bases at V and 4 bases at J; junction bases unmatched: 4. CDR1 is DFQATT and CDR2 is SNEGSKA in the germline V gene (reference sequence). CDR3 in amino acids: CSARLAGEGETQYF. The CDR3 nucleotides are TGCAGTGCTAGACTAGCGGGAGAGGGAGAGACCCAGTACTTC.

There are a few counts of this clonotype. CDR3 amino acids: CASSLKAKGRYGYTF. The CDR3 nucleotides are TGTGCCAGCAGTTTAAAGGCTAAGGGAAGGTATGGCTACACCTTC. The chain carries TRBV12-3 or TRBV12-4 and TRBJ1-2, with D uncertain. Trimming took 2 bases from V and 5 from J, leaving 15 bases between them. This CDR3 has 15 residues.

The chain combines TRBV19 with TRBJ1-2; 7 bases are shared with TRBD1. The V and J ends lost 8 bases and 4 bases, in that order; junction bases with no gene match: 7. This CDR3 has 13 residues. Germline V gene lookup returns CDR1 LNHDA and CDR2 SQIVND (reference sequence). The CDR3 protein is CASAPGTVYGYTF. CDR3 in DNA: TGTGCCAGTGCCCCCGGGACAGTCTATGGCTACACCTTC.

This clonotype was detected once. The rearrangement links TRBV9 to TRBJ1-1; a possible D gene is TRBD1 (5 bases). The CDR3 runs 16 residues. V lost 4 bases and J lost 4, with 20 bases in between. Germline loops: CDR1 SGDLS, CDR2 YYNGEE. The CDR3 DNA sequence: TGTGCCAGCAGCCAAGACGTGAGGGGATTGCGCACTGAAGCTTTCTTT. Translating gives CASSQDVRGLRTEAFF.

For this clonotype: This could be a read error, since a much larger clone is one nucleotide away. V usage is TRBV7-2 and J usage is TRBJ1-4; possible D gene TRBD1, 5 bases. This CDR3 is 15 amino acids long. The V end lost 1 base, the J end lost 3 bases, and 9 bases lay between the germline ends. The germline V gene encodes CDR1 SGHTA and CDR2 FQGNSA. Here the CDR3 DNA reads TGTACCAGCAGCTTAGAGGGGCCAGCTAATGAAAAACTGTTTTTT. Its translation is CTSSLEGPANEKLFF.

For this clonotype: Its ends do not fully match the called genes, so a read error is possible. This chain joins TRBV7-9 and TRBJ2-7, with D maybe TRBD1 (5 bases). CDR1 and CDR2 (germline): SEHNR, FQNEAQ (reference sequence). The CDR3 has 16 amino acids. The CDR3 region is CASSLTGVGWVNEQLF. CDR3 in DNA: TGTGCCAGCAGCTTAACAGGTGTCGGTTGGGTAAATGAGCAGCTCTTC. The variable domain in full, with the rest retrieved from reference TRBV7-9 and TRBJ2-7, is DTGVSQNPRHKITKRGQNVTFRCDPISEHNRLYWYRQTLGQGPEFLTYFQNEAQLEKSRLLSDRFSAERPKGSFSTLEIQRTEQGDSAMYLCASSLTGVGWVNEQLFGPGTRLTVT.

This clonotype has at least ten counts. The rearrangement links TRBV7-9 to TRBJ2-5, with 8 positions matching TRBD1. The CDR3 runs 14 residues. V gave up 4 bases and J gave up 2 bases; unmatched junction bases: 3. CDR1 is SEHNR and CDR2 is FQNEAQ in the germline V gene (reference sequence). The CDR3 sequence is CASSSGTGQETQYF. In DNA, the CDR3 is TGTGCCAGCAGCTCCGGGACAGGACAAGAGACCCAGTACTTC.

The chain employs TRBV7-9 and TRBJ2-5; 9 positions agree with TRBD2. The CDR3 sequence is 15 residues long. V shed 1 base, J shed 3 bases, and the junction held 3 bases outside the gene matches. CDR1 and CDR2 (germline): SEHNR, FQNEAQ (reference sequence). The CDR3 here is CASSLGASGEETQYF. The CDR3 DNA is TGTGCCAGCAGCTTAGGGGCTAGCGGGGAAGAGACCCAGTACTTC. The full variable domain, its missing parts supplied by reference TRBV7-9 and TRBJ2-5, is DTGVSQNPRHKITKRGQNVTFRCDPISEHNRLYWYRQTLGQGPEFLTYFQNEAQLEKSRLLSDRFSAERPKGSFSTLEIQRTEQGDSAMYLCASSLGASGEETQYFGPGTRLLVL.

The genes are TRBV7-2 and TRBJ2-7; D is perhaps TRBD2 (6 bases). Germline lookup yields CDR1 SGHTA and CDR2 FQGNSA. This CDR3 contains 17 residues. Between the trimmed V and J ends, which lost 2 bases and 0 bases, there was a span of 17 bases. The CDR3 nucleotides read TGTGCCAGCAGCTTACAGCCCCGCGGGATTGTCTCCTACGAGCAGTACTTC. Residues: CASSLQPRGIVSYEQYF.